What follows is one T cell receptor (beta chain) and its context. Study processing details: The assay estimated nucleated cells by amplifying reference gene primers. Clones were sequenced by immunoSEQ multiplex PCR, and TCRdb holds only the in-frame ones, with some missing. V and J calls and clone size come straight from that table; D and trimming were deduced from the DNA. The data show about 59,000 clones, with about 73% seen just once and more than 11% held by the top ten. This sample is drawn from a study of blood T cell repertoires in COVID-19. Across the whole study: There were acute and convalescent COVID-19 samples, and they came from the United States, Italy and Spain. The cDNA or gDNA used as material had been derived from T cells, B-cell-depleted T cells, or PBMCs.

The CDR3 consists of 15 residues. V was clipped by 0 bases and J by 4 bases, with 16 bases between them. Germline lookup yields CDR1 GTSNPN and CDR2 SVGIG (reference sequence). The TCR was taken from a woman aged 70-85 years with acute or convalescent COVID-19. The chain recombines TRBV30 with TRBJ2-7; no definite D call. Sequencing was performed on peripheral blood. The CDR3 sequence is CAWSVEHLAHYEQYF. In nucleotides, the CDR3 is TGTGCCTGGAGTGTAGAGCACTTAGCCCATTACGAGCAGTACTTC.